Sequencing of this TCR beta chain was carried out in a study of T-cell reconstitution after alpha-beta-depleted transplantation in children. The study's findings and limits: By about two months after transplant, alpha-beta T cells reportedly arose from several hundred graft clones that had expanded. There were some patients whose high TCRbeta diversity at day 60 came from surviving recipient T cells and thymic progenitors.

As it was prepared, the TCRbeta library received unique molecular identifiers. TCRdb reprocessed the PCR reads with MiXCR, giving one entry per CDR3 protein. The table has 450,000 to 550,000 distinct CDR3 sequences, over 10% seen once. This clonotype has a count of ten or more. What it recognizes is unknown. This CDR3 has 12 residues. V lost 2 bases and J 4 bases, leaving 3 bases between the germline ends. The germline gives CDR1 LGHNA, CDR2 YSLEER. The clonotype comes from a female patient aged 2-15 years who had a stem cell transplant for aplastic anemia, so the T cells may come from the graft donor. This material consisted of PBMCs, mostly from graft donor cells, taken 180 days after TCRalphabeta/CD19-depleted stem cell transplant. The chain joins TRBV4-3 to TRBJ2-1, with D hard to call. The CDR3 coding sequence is TGCGCCAGCAGCCAAATATACAATGAGCAGTTCTTC. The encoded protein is CASSQIYNEQFF.